This TCR beta chain is from a study of early T cells in non-severe SARS-CoV-2 infection. About the research overall: From unsorted whole blood, bulk RNA was sequenced, and the chains remained unpaired.

The protocol attached unique molecular identifiers to individual cDNA molecules. A single record per CDR3 protein comes from TCRdb applying MiXCR to the 5' RACE reads. The data contain 25,000 to 35,000 distinct CDR3 sequences, 4.6% of them seen just once; the ten biggest clones take up under 6%. This clonotype was found many times. Its specificity is unknown. Germline V gives CDR1 SGHDT, CDR2 YYEEEE. The V and J ends lost 4 bases and 8 bases, in that order; junction bases with no gene match: 9. There are 17 residues in the CDR3. Overall study findings and caveats: Comparison of clonotypes with VDJdb favored anti-spike CD8 responses while missing private and CD4 specificities.

The sample in question was whole blood, obtained at baseline. This TCR derives from an adult who was a healthcare worker with PCR-confirmed SARS-CoV-2 infection or an uninfected control (not recorded which). The chain couples TRBV5-6 to TRBJ2-1; 16 bases are shared with TRBD2. DNA for the CDR3: TGTGCCAGCAGCCCCGGGACTAGCGGGGGGGCTGTCTATGAGCAGTTCTTC. Protein product: CASSPGTSGGAVYEQFF.